This passage covers 3 T cell receptor beta chains from one sample sequenced in a study of T cell changes during pregnancy in multiple sclerosis. Here immunoSEQ multiplex PCR was the method, and the copy in TCRdb shows in-frame clones only, minus some. The sample carries 29,000 or so clones, 85% to 95% recorded once. The specimen was CD8+ T cells from peripheral blood mononuclear cells, collected before pregnancy. These TCRs come from a female donor with multiple sclerosis, enrolled in a pregnancy study.

The chain recombines TRBV7-9 with TRBJ2-7; a possible D gene is TRBD2 (6 bases). The CDR3 runs to 16 residues. CDR1 and CDR2 from the germline V gene are SEHNR and FQNEAQ (reference sequence). V lost 0 bases and J lost 0, with 12 bases in between. The CDR3 loop reads CASSLAGTATSYEQYF. The DNA of the CDR3 is TGTGCCAGCAGCTTAGCGGGGACTGCTACCTCCTACGAGCAGTACTTC.

This chain links TRBV27 with TRBJ2-1, with TRBD2 identical over 15 bases. Per germline, CDR1 MNHEY and CDR2 SMNVEV (reference sequence). V trimming: 3 bases; J trimming: 2 bases; junction bases outside the gene matches: 5. CDR3 length equals 18 residues. The CDR3 protein is CASSFGTSGGPPYNEQFF. As DNA, the CDR3 is TGTGCCAGCAGTTTCGGGACTAGCGGGGGGCCTCCCTACAATGAGCAGTTCTTC.

In nucleotides, the CDR3 is TGTGCCAGCAGCGCCCGACAGGGTCACTACGAGCAGTACTTC. As protein: CASSARQGHYEQYF. V usage is TRBV9 and J usage is TRBJ2-7; 7 positions agree with TRBD1. The CDR3 length is 14 residues. V trimming: 3 bases; J trimming: 3 bases; junction bases outside the gene matches: 6. Germline CDR1 reads SGDLS; CDR2 reads YYNGEE.